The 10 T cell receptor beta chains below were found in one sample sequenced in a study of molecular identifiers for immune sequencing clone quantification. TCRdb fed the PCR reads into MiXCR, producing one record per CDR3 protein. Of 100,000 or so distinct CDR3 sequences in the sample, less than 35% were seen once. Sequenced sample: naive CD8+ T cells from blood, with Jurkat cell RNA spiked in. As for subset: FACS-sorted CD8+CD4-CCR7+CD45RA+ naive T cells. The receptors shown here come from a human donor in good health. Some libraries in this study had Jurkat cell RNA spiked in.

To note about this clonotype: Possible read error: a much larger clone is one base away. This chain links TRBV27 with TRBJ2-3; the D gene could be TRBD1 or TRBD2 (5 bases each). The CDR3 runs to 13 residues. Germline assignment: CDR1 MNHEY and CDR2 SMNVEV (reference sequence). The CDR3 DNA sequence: TGTGCCAGCAGTTTAGGGGGATTGGATACGCAGTGTTTT. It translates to CASSLGGLDTQCF.

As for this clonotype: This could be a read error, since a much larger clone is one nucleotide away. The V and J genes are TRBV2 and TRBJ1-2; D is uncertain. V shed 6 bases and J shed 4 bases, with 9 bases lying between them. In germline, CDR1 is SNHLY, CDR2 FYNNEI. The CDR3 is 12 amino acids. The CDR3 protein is CASRDESYGYTF. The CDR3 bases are TGTGCCAGCAGAGACGAGAGCTATGGCTACACCTTC.

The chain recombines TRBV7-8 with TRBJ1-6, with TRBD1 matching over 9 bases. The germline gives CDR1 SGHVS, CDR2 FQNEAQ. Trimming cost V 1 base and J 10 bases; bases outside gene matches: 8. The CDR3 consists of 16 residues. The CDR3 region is CASSLGGGQGNSPLHF. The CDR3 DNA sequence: TGTGCCAGCAGCTTAGGGGGAGGACAGGGGAACTCACCCCTCCACTTT.

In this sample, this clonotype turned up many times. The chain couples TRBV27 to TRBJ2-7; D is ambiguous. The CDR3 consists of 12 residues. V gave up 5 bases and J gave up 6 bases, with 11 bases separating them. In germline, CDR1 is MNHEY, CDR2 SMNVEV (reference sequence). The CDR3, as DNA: TGTGCCAGCAGTCCCCGCCCCACCGAGCAGTACTTC. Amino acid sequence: CASSPRPTEQYF.

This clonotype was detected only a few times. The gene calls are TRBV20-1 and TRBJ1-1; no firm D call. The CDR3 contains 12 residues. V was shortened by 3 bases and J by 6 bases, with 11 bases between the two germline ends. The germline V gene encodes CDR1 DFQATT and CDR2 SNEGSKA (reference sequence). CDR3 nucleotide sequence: TGCAGTGCTAGTCGGGGTGGCGCTGAAGCTTTCTTT. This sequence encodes CSASRGGAEAFF.

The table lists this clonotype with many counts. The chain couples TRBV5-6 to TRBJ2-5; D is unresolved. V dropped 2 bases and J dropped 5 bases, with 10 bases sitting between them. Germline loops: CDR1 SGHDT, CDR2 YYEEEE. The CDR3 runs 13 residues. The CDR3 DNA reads TGTGCCAGCAGCTTTAGTGTTCTGGAGACCCAGTACTTC. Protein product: CASSFSVLETQYF.

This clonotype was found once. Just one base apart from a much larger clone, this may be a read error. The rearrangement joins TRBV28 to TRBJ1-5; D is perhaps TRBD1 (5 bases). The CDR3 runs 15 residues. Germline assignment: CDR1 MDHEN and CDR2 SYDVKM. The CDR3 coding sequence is TGTGCCAGCGGTTTCCCGCAGGGCTCGTTGCAGCCCCAGCATTTT. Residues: CASGFPQGSLQPQHF.

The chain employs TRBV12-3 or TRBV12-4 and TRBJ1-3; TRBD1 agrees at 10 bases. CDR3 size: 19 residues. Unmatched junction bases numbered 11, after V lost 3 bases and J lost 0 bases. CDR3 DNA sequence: TGTGCCAGCAGTTTCCCCGACCGGGACAGGGGACCCTCTGGAAACACCATATATTTT. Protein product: CASSFPDRDRGPSGNTIYF.

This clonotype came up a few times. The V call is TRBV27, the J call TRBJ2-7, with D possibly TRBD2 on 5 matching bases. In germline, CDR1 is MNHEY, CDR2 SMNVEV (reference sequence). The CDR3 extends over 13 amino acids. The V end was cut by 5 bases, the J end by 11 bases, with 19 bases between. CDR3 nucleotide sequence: TGTGCCAGCAGTGGTAATCGGGGAGTCAGTGAGTACTTC. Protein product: CASSGNRGVSEYF.

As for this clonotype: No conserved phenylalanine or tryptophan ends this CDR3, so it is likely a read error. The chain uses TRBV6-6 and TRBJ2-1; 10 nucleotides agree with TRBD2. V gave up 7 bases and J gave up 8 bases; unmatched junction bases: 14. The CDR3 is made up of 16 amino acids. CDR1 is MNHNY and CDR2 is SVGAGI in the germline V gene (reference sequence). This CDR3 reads CASTLVITSGKDEQFY. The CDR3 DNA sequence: TGTGCCAGCACGCTAGTGATAACTAGCGGGAAGGATGAGCAGTTCTAC.